These 8 T cell receptor beta chains were all obtained from the same sample, sequenced in a study of HIV-infected patients and healthy controls. Whole blood was used without fractionation, so all unsorted peripheral T cells were included. Reverse transcription used around 480 ng RNA and constant-region primers for alpha and beta. Separate chain-specific third strand synthesis with multiplexing indices produced the alpha and beta libraries. Via MiXCR, TCRdb re-called the 5' RACE reads, giving one row per CDR3 protein. The top ten clones hold about 14% of a sample with some 9,900 distinct CDR3 sequences, around 4.9% of them seen once. The sequences come from blood, collected before antiretroviral therapy. The origin of the receptors is an adult with HIV infection.

By its share, this clonotype is medium-sized (0.01 to 0.1%). The chain employs TRBV12-3 or TRBV12-4 and TRBJ1-5; D uncertain. Trimming took off 4 bases at V and 4 bases at J, with 5 bases between the two ends. The CDR3 has 12 amino acids. CDR3 region: CASSSTNQPQHF. In DNA form, the CDR3 reads TGTGCCAGCAGTTCCACAAATCAGCCCCAGCATTTT.

By frequency in the sample, this clonotype is medium-sized. The chain uses TRBV12-3 or TRBV12-4 and TRBJ2-3, with D possibly TRBD1 on 6 matching bases. The CDR3 consists of 17 residues. The germline V and J ends were trimmed by 6 bases and 4 bases, with 23 bases remaining between them. The CDR3 loop reads CASRGQTGFPQADTQYF. CDR3 coding DNA: TGTGCCAGCAGGGGGCAAACAGGGTTTCCTCAGGCAGATACGCAGTATTTT.

The V call is TRBV29-1, the J call TRBJ1-1; D uncertain. CDR1 and CDR2 (germline): SQVTM, ANQGSEA. The V end was cut by 6 bases, the J end by 4 bases, with 12 bases between. The CDR3 runs to 12 residues. The CDR3 DNA reads as TGCAGCGTCCCGGACCCAAGCACTGAAGCTTTCTTT. Its translation is CSVPDPSTEAFF.

Only one count was recorded for this clonotype. With a much larger clone just one base away, this may be a read error. The J gene is TRBJ1-1, the V gene TRBV12-3 or TRBV12-4, with 12 nucleotides matching TRBD1. This CDR3 contains 15 residues. CDR3 amino acids: CASTRPGQGATEAYF. As DNA, the CDR3 is TGTGCCAGCACACGACCGGGACAGGGGGCCACTGAAGCTTACTTT.

There are many counts of this clonotype. J is TRBJ1-1 and V is TRBV30; D unclear. V was trimmed by 0 bases and J by 11 bases, leaving 13 bases between them. CDR3 length: 12 amino acids. Germline V lookup: CDR1 GTSNPN, CDR2 SVGIG (reference sequence). CDR3 protein: CAWSVSTVGAFF. DNA for the CDR3: TGTGCCTGGAGTGTAAGTACAGTCGGCGCTTTCTTT. Drawing the rest from reference TRBV30 and TRBJ1-1, the complete variable domain is SQTIHQWPATLVQPVGSPLSLECTVEGTSNPNLYWYRQAAGRGLQLLFYSVGIGQISSEVPQNLSASRPQDRQFILSSKKLLLSDSGFYLCAWSVSTVGAFFGQGTRLTVV.

This clonotype was seen many times. DNA for the CDR3: TGTGCCAGCAGCGCGCTCGAGAACACCGGGGAGCTGTTTTTT. It yields the protein CASSALENTGELFF. The chain employs TRBV7-9 and TRBJ2-2; D is unclear. The germline V gene has CDR1 SEHNR and CDR2 FQNEAQ (reference sequence). CDR3 length equals 14 residues. The V and J ends lost 5 bases and 1 base respectively, with 8 bases between them.

J is TRBJ2-7 and V is TRBV20-1, with D tentatively TRBD1 (6 bases). The CDR3 loop spans 17 amino acids. Trimming stripped 0 bases from V and 0 bases from J, with 18 bases between. Germline V gene data show CDR1 as DFQATT and CDR2 as SNEGSKA (reference sequence). The CDR3 coding sequence is TGCAGTGCTAGAGATCAGGGGCCCGAAGCCAGCTCCTACGAGCAGTACTTC. As protein: CSARDQGPEASSYEQYF.

This clonotype was picked up many times. This chain links TRBV30 with TRBJ1-1; no definite D call. The germline V and J ends were trimmed by 5 bases and 1 base, with 5 bases remaining between them. Per germline, CDR1 GTSNPN and CDR2 SVGIG (reference sequence). CDR3 size: 11 residues. CDR3 in DNA: TGTGCCTGGGGAGAGAACACTGAAGCTTTCTTT. It yields the protein CAWGENTEAFF.